This entry lists 12 T cell receptor beta chains sequenced from one sample in a study of blood T cell dynamics during melanoma immunotherapy. The time point is: week 3, after first cycle of checkpoint inhibitor. TCRdb's copy holds only in-frame clones and misses some; the assay was immunoSEQ multiplex PCR. The sample holds about 28,000 clones, over 80% seen once. The material sequenced was blood, taken from a patient treated with checkpoint blockade. The origin of the receptors is a human donor with melanoma.

For the CDR3, the DNA is TGTGCCAGCAGTGAAGGCTGGGGTCCTCTCTACGAGCAGTACTTC. It codes for CASSEGWGPLYEQYF. J is TRBJ2-7 and V is TRBV2, with D unclear. The CDR3 is 15 amino acids. V lost 1 base and J lost 3, with 13 bases in between. The germline CDR1 and CDR2 sequences are SNHLY and FYNNEI. Based on the CDR3 plus reference TRBV2 and TRBJ2-7, the full variable domain is EPEVTQTPSHQVTQMGQEVILRCVPISNHLYFYWYRQILGQKVEFLVSFYNNEISEKSEIFDDQFSVERPDGSNFTLKIRSTKLEDSAMYFCASSEGWGPLYEQYFGPGTRLTVT.

This chain links TRBV7-9 with TRBJ1-2; 7 bases align to TRBD1. The CDR3 spans 13 residues. Germline-derived CDR1 and CDR2 are SEHNR and FQNEAQ (reference sequence). V lost 3 bases, J lost 8 bases, and 6 bases stayed unmatched. DNA for the CDR3: TGTGCCAGCAGCTTGGGACAGATGGAGGGCTACACCTTC. Protein product: CASSLGQMEGYTF.

The chain carries TRBV25-1 and TRBJ1-1, with no clear D. V gave up 5 bases and J gave up 0 bases, with 13 bases separating them. The CDR3 loop spans 15 amino acids. CDR1 and CDR2 from the germline V gene are MGHDK and SYGVNS. CDR3 amino acids: CASSSADGMNTEAFF. The CDR3 nucleotides are TGTGCCAGCAGTTCGGCGGACGGAATGAACACTGAAGCTTTCTTT.

V usage is TRBV27 and J usage is TRBJ1-1; no firm D call. The CDR3 covers 13 residues. Germline V gene data show CDR1 as MNHEY and CDR2 as SMNVEV (reference sequence). V dropped 4 bases and J dropped 1 base, with 7 bases sitting between them. In DNA form, the CDR3 reads TGTGCCAGCAGTTCAACCCCGAACACTGAAGCTTTCTTT. As protein: CASSSTPNTEAFF.

The rearrangement joins TRBV5-1 to TRBJ1-4, with D tentatively TRBD1 (5 bases). V shed 0 bases and J shed 0 bases, with 9 bases lying between them. The CDR3 spans 16 residues. Germline loops: CDR1 SGHRS, CDR2 YFSETQ. For the CDR3, the DNA is TGCGCCAGCAGCTTGGGACAGAGCACAACTAATGAAAAACTGTTTTTT. Translation gives CASSLGQSTTNEKLFF.

The gene calls are TRBV28 and TRBJ2-7; 12 bases are shared with TRBD2. V was clipped by 4 bases and J by 2 bases; unmatched bases: 9. CDR1 and CDR2 from the germline V gene are MDHEN and SYDVKM. The CDR3 consists of 17 residues. The CDR3 loop reads CASSYPGLAGGPYEQYF. The DNA for the CDR3 is TGTGCCAGCAGTTACCCCGGGCTAGCGGGAGGGCCCTACGAGCAGTACTTC.

CDR3 sequence: CASSVQGADTQYF. CDR3 in DNA: TGTGCCAGCAGCGTACAGGGAGCAGATACGCAGTATTTT. V and J are TRBV9 and TRBJ2-3, with D tentatively TRBD1 or TRBD2 (5 bases each). Germline V lookup: CDR1 SGDLS, CDR2 YYNGEE. Trimming shortened V by 1 base and J by 4 bases, and 7 bases separated the two germline ends. This CDR3 has 13 amino acids.

V gene TRBV6-5 combines with J gene TRBJ2-7; possible D gene TRBD2, 5 bases. The V gene's germline CDR1 is MNHEY and CDR2 SVGAGI. V gave up 2 bases and J gave up 5 bases, with 16 bases separating them. The CDR3 is 15 residues long. As DNA, the CDR3 is TGTGCCAGCAGTTACGGGGTCGGTGGGAGCGACGAGCAGTACTTC. The encoded protein is CASSYGVGGSDEQYF.

The chain employs TRBV11-1 and TRBJ1-3; D ambiguous. CDR3 length equals 16 residues. Germline V gene sequence: CDR1 SGHAT, CDR2 FQDESV (reference sequence). Deletions cut 4 bases from V and 0 bases from J, with 13 bases between. The CDR3 DNA reads TGTGCCAGCAGCTCGGATTCTAGGGCCTCTGGAAACACCATATATTTT. This sequence encodes CASSSDSRASGNTIYF.

This chain connects TRBV5-6 to TRBJ2-4, with 11 positions matching TRBD2. The CDR3 runs to 17 residues. The trim removed 3 bases at V and 7 bases at J, leaving 12 bases unmatched. Per germline, CDR1 SGHDT and CDR2 YYEEEE. CDR3 region: CASSYNSGGAFMNIQYF. The CDR3 DNA is TGTGCCAGCAGCTACAATAGCGGGGGGGCCTTCATGAACATTCAGTACTTC.

This clone appeared once. The rearrangement uses TRBV10-2 and TRBJ1-5, with unresolved D. Germline-derived CDR1 and CDR2 are WSHSY and SAAADI. The CDR3 totals 13 residues. The V and J ends lost 5 bases and 4 bases respectively, with 9 bases between them. The CDR3 reads CASSTQGNQPQHF. CDR3 DNA: TGCGCCAGCAGTACTCAAGGGAATCAGCCCCAGCATTTT.

The CDR3 bases are TGTGCCAGCAGTCTTAAGGGACAGGGGGACATAAGGAATTCACCCCTCCACTTT. Translating gives CASSLKGQGDIRNSPLHF. The gene calls are TRBV27 and TRBJ1-6; 11 bases fit TRBD1. V dropped 5 bases and J dropped 7; count of bases not matched to a gene: 13. Germline lookup yields CDR1 MNHEY and CDR2 SMNVEV (reference sequence). The CDR3 loop spans 18 amino acids.